The following is a TCR beta chain sequence with its context. Its cognate antigen is unknown. Germline CDR1 and CDR2: MNHNY and SVGAGI (reference sequence). This CDR3 is built from 13 residues. V lost 7 bases, J lost 1 base, and 10 bases lay in between. This sample was taken from a study of shared clonotypes between healthy human individuals. The wider study: With ages of 18 to 49, the donors were two women and a few men. Overall study results and limits: The naive CD4 repertoires of a few donors were compared, and roughly 5% of clonotypes were shared. Exclusively blood specimens were collected; tissue repertoires likely differ. What naive subsets generally showed was a larger estimated richness than memory subsets showed.

The protocol was immunoSEQ multiplex PCR, while the TCRdb copy is restricted to in-frame clones and leaves out a portion. The table records more than 1.2 million clones, less than 99% of them present only once. The origin of this receptor is a man aged 25 to 40 in good health. This chain uses TRBV6-6 with TRBJ1-1; the D is unclear. The sequenced material came from naive CD4+ T cells sorted from blood. Subset here: CD45RA+ positively selected. CDR3 nucleotides: TGTGCCAGCACCCTAAAAGGGAACACTGAAGCTTTCTTT. Its translation: CASTLKGNTEAFF.